These T cell receptor beta chains were read from a single sample in a study of Ad26.COV2.S vaccination and SARS-CoV-2 variants. Profiling relied on immunoSEQ multiplex PCR, and the TCRdb table lists in-frame clones only, not all of them. Seen here are hundreds of thousands of clones, more than 70% observed once, and the top ten hold around 1.4%. The sequencing here drew on peripheral blood, taken in a trial of Ad26.COV2.S vaccine versus placebo. These receptors all come from a person between 18 and 65 years old who received the Ad26.COV2.S COVID-19 vaccine or a placebo. Each CDR3 is given with its conserved first and last residue. Fields, in order: D gene, J gene, V gene, clone size, CDR3 protein, CDR3 DNA. A D gene is named only where the DNA matches it firmly. Size is omitted from some rows. Given values are once, few, many or a class for expanded clones.

>.|TRBJ2-2|TRBV29-1|.
CSVEPKTAGPGELFF
TGCAGCGTTGAACCCAAGACCGCGGGGCCCGGGGAGCTGTTTTTT
>.|TRBJ1-4|TRBV19|.
CASRLYATNEKLFF
TGTGCCAGTAGACTATACGCAACTAATGAAAAACTGTTTTTT
>.|TRBJ1-6|TRBV7-7|.
CASSPQDINPNSPLHF
TGTGCTAGCAGCCCCCAGGACATCAATCCGAATTCACCCCTCCACTTT
>TRBD1|TRBJ2-3|TRBV2|.
CASSSRRDRGTDTQYF
TGTGCCAGCAGTTCTCGTCGGGACAGGGGCACCGATACGCAGTATTTT
>.|TRBJ2-7|TRBV15|.
CATSRDRVANEQYF
TGTGCCACCAGCAGAGATAGAGTTGCTAACGAGCAGTACTTC
>.|TRBJ2-3|TRBV10-3|.
CAIGRINTRTDTQYF
TGTGCCATCGGGAGGATTAACACCCGCACAGATACGCAGTATTTT
>TRBD2|TRBJ2-3|TRBV5-1|.
CASSLALAGAETDTQYF
TGCGCCAGCAGCTTGGCACTAGCGGGAGCTGAAACAGATACGCAGTATTTT
>.|TRBJ2-4|TRBV4-2|.
CASRQLGVAKNIQYF
TGTGCCAGCAGACAACTAGGGGTAGCCAAAAACATTCAGTACTTC
>TRBD2|TRBJ2-5|TRBV5-1|.
CASSFTSGSGETQYF
TGCGCCAGCAGCTTCACTAGCGGGAGCGGGGAGACCCAGTACTTC
>.|TRBJ1-1|TRBV7-2|.
CASSPADLENTEAFF
TGTGCCAGCAGCCCAGCCGACTTGGAAAACACTGAAGCTTTCTTT
>TRBD2|TRBJ2-3|TRBV2|once
CASTRAASGPSDTQYF
TGTGCCAGCACCAGAGCGGCTAGCGGGCCCTCGGATACGCAGTATTTT
>TRBD2|TRBJ2-7|TRBV15|.
CATSRDGGGYEQYF
TGTGCCACCAGCAGAGACGGGGGAGGGTACGAGCAGTACTTC
>.|TRBJ1-5|TRBV27|.
CASSKLRGPVLVHYRDQPQHF
TGTGCCAGCAGTAAACTGAGGGGACCCGTTTTAGTCCACTACCGGGATCAGCCCCAGCATTTT
>TRBD1|TRBJ2-6|TRBV24-1|.
CATGTVNSGANVLTF
TGTGCCACCGGGACAGTCAACTCTGGGGCCAACGTCCTGACTTTC
>.|TRBJ2-1|TRBV29-1|.
CSVVVTSSYNEQFF
TGCAGCGTTGTAGTTACCAGTTCCTACAATGAGCAGTTCTTC
>.|TRBJ1-5|TRBV5-1|.
CASSLAPGDNQPQHF
TGCGCCAGCAGCTTGGCCCCCGGAGACAATCAGCCCCAGCATTTT
>TRBD1|TRBJ2-2|TRBV5-8|.
CASSPWGQGPNTGELFF
TGTGCCAGCAGCCCCTGGGGACAGGGGCCGAACACCGGGGAGCTGTTTTTT
>TRBD1|TRBJ1-5|TRBV6-2/TRBV6-3|.
CASSRTGSNQPQHF
TGTGCCAGCAGTCGGACAGGTTCCAATCAGCCCCAGCATTTT
>.|TRBJ2-1|TRBV3-1/TRBV3-2|.
CASSPEAGTVYNEQFF
TGTGCCAGCAGCCCGGAGGCTGGGACCGTCTACAATGAGCAGTTCTTC
>TRBD1|TRBJ1-5|TRBV24-1|.
CATSDFQPGQGPYSNQPQHF
TGTGCCACCAGTGATTTCCAACCGGGACAGGGCCCTTATAGCAATCAGCCCCAGCATTTT
>.|TRBJ1-2|TRBV6-5|.
CASTRDLYGYTF
TGTGCCAGCACCCGGGACCTCTATGGCTACACCTTC
>TRBD1|TRBJ1-1|TRBV2|.
CASSAGTGTEAFF
TGTGCCAGCAGTGCCGGGACAGGGACTGAAGCTTTCTTT
>.|TRBJ1-1|TRBV7-9|.
CASSFWEVKEAFF
TGTGCCAGCAGCTTCTGGGAGGTAAAGGAAGCTTTCTTT
>.|TRBJ1-4|TRBV19|.
CASSYYEKLFF
TGTGCCAGTAGTTATTATGAAAAACTGTTTTTT
>.|TRBJ2-4|TRBV18|.
CASSPPNGLAKNIQYF
TGTGCCAGCTCACCCCCAAACGGACTAGCCAAAAACATTCAGTACTTC
>.|TRBJ2-7|TRBV5-1|.
CASSSDGSSYEQYF
TGCGCCAGCAGCTCGGACGGAAGCTCCTACGAGCAGTACTTC
>.|TRBJ1-1|TRBV19|.
CASSKSRDTEAFF
TGTGCCAGTAGTAAGTCCAGGGACACTGAAGCTTTCTTT
>.|TRBJ2-2|TRBV30|.
CAWSVRRVSGELFF
TGTGCCTGGAGTGTACGCAGAGTGTCCGGGGAGCTGTTTTTT
>.|TRBJ2-7|TRBV7-2|.
CASSLGAESRQYF
TGTGCCAGCAGCTTAGGGGCGGAATCTCGACAGTACTTC
>TRBD2|TRBJ2-1|TRBV6-5|.
CASSSAASGRNEQFF
TGTGCCAGCAGTTCAGCGGCTAGCGGGAGGAACGAGCAGTTCTTC
>TRBD1|TRBJ2-2|TRBV7-2|few
CASSQGQGATTGELFF
TGTGCCAGCAGCCAGGGACAGGGGGCTACCACCGGGGAGCTGTTTTTT
>.|TRBJ2-7|TRBV30|.
CAWSRDGREQYF
TGTGCCTGGAGTAGGGACGGGCGCGAGCAGTACTTC
>TRBD2|TRBJ2-7|TRBV12-5|.
CASGQRPGLGAYEQYF
TGTGCTAGTGGTCAGAGGCCGGGACTAGGGGCCTACGAGCAGTACTTC
>TRBD1|TRBJ1-2|TRBV5-6|.
CASSLSGQGYYGYTF
TGTGCCAGCAGCTTGTCTGGACAGGGTTATTATGGCTACACCTTC
>.|TRBJ1-1|TRBV6-5|.
CASSYNRNTEAFF
TGTGCCAGCAGTTACAATCGGAACACTGAAGCTTTCTTT
>.|TRBJ1-5|TRBV19|.
CASSTSPGGPQHF
TGTGCCAGTAGTACCTCCCCGGGGGGGCCCCAGCATTTT
>.|TRBJ2-2|TRBV7-9|.
CASSLGGPRELFF
TGTGCCAGCAGCTTAGGGGGACCCCGGGAGCTGTTTTTT
>.|TRBJ2-5|TRBV10-3|.
CAISEEAVPTQYF
TGTGCCATCAGTGAGGAGGCGGTTCCGACCCAGTACTTC
>.|TRBJ2-3|TRBV24-1|.
CATRGSATDTQYF
TGTGCCACCAGGGGAAGCGCCACAGATACGCAGTATTTT
>.|TRBJ1-1|TRBV5-6|.
CASSHMSMNTEAFF
TGTGCCAGCAGCCACATGTCCATGAACACTGAAGCTTTCTTT